These T cell receptor beta chains were read from a single sample in a study of cytomegalovirus exposure and HLA in healthy donors. Here immunoSEQ multiplex PCR was the method, and the copy in TCRdb shows in-frame clones only, minus some. The profile shows roughly 100,000 clones, around 73% of them singletons. The sample taken for sequencing was PBMCs. These receptors were collected from a woman aged 40 to 55 in good health and CMV-seronegative. CDR3s include the opening cysteine and the closing phenylalanine or tryptophan. The order of the fields is V gene, clone size, J gene, D gene, CDR3 protein, CDR3 DNA. A D gene is named only where the DNA matches it firmly. Expanded clones get a size class; other rows say once, few or many, or leave the size out.

v_call: TRBV30; clone_size: .; j_call: TRBJ2-5; d_call: TRBD2; cdr3_aa: CAWGTSGRSETQYF; cdr3_nt: TGTGCCTGGGGAACTAGCGGGAGATCAGAGACCCAGTACTTC
v_call: TRBV9; clone_size: .; j_call: TRBJ2-7; d_call: .; cdr3_aa: CASSAGSQAYEQYF; cdr3_nt: TGTGCCAGCAGCGCCGGGTCACAGGCCTACGAGCAGTACTTC
v_call: TRBV6-5; clone_size: once; j_call: TRBJ1-2; d_call: TRBD1; cdr3_aa: CASSARRQGNYGYTF; cdr3_nt: TGTGCCAGCAGTGCCCGGAGACAGGGCAACTATGGCTACACCTTC
v_call: TRBV7-2; clone_size: .; j_call: TRBJ1-5; d_call: .; cdr3_aa: CASSLESNQPQHF; cdr3_nt: TGTGCCAGCAGCTTGGAGAGTAATCAGCCCCAGCATTTT
v_call: TRBV5-1; clone_size: .; j_call: TRBJ1-3; d_call: .; cdr3_aa: CASSYLGQGSGNTIYF; cdr3_nt: TGCGCCAGCAGCTACCTAGGACAAGGGTCAGGAAACACCATATATTTT
v_call: TRBV5-1; clone_size: .; j_call: TRBJ2-4; d_call: .; cdr3_aa: CASSLGTLAGGQNIQYF; cdr3_nt: TGCGCCAGCAGCTTAGGGACCCTAGCTGGAGGGCAAAACATTCAGTACTTC
v_call: TRBV6-5; clone_size: .; j_call: TRBJ2-1; d_call: TRBD1; cdr3_aa: CASSKKGTGGNEQFF; cdr3_nt: TGTGCCAGCAGTAAGAAGGGCACAGGGGGCAATGAGCAGTTCTTC
v_call: TRBV7-8; clone_size: .; j_call: TRBJ2-2; d_call: TRBD1; cdr3_aa: CASRPGTGEAGELFF; cdr3_nt: TGTGCCAGCAGACCCGGGACAGGGGAAGCCGGGGAGCTGTTTTTT
v_call: TRBV19; clone_size: .; j_call: TRBJ1-4; d_call: .; cdr3_aa: CASTFGRGNEKLFF; cdr3_nt: TGTGCCAGTACCTTCGGGAGGGGGAATGAAAAACTGTTTTTT
v_call: TRBV19; clone_size: .; j_call: TRBJ1-5; d_call: .; cdr3_aa: CASSSTGLYDQPQHF; cdr3_nt: TGTGCCAGTAGTAGTACAGGGTTATATGATCAGCCCCAGCATTTT
v_call: TRBV27; clone_size: .; j_call: TRBJ1-5; d_call: TRBD1; cdr3_aa: CASSLTGWFQPQHF; cdr3_nt: TGTGCCAGCAGTTTGACAGGGTGGTTTCAGCCCCAGCATTTT
v_call: TRBV2; clone_size: .; j_call: TRBJ2-5; d_call: TRBD2; cdr3_aa: CASSPGGEVPNF; cdr3_nt: TGTGCCAGCAGTCCGGGGGGGGAAGTCCCCAACTTC
v_call: TRBV5-4; clone_size: .; j_call: TRBJ2-1; d_call: .; cdr3_aa: CASSLAQAASYNEQFF; cdr3_nt: TGTGCCAGCAGCTTGGCGCAGGCAGCATCCTACAATGAGCAGTTCTTC
v_call: TRBV10-3; clone_size: .; j_call: TRBJ2-1; d_call: TRBD2; cdr3_aa: CATTILAGGPHEQFF; cdr3_nt: TGTGCCACCACAATACTAGCGGGAGGGCCGCATGAGCAGTTCTTC
v_call: TRBV10-2; clone_size: .; j_call: TRBJ1-5; d_call: TRBD1; cdr3_aa: CASSVPVRGGQTNQPQHF; cdr3_nt: TGCGCCAGCAGTGTCCCGGTGCGGGGGGGACAGACCAATCAGCCCCAGCATTTT
v_call: TRBV4-1; clone_size: few; j_call: TRBJ1-5; d_call: .; cdr3_aa: CASSQEGGGNEPQHF; cdr3_nt: TGCGCCAGCAGCCAAGAGGGCGGGGGGAATGAGCCCCAGCATTTT
v_call: TRBV20-1; clone_size: .; j_call: TRBJ2-3; d_call: .; cdr3_aa: CSSEGLDTQYF; cdr3_nt: TGCAGCAGCGAGGGCTTAGATACGCAGTATTTT
v_call: TRBV5-1; clone_size: .; j_call: TRBJ2-7; d_call: .; cdr3_aa: CASSLARTLSSYEQYF; cdr3_nt: TGCGCCAGCAGCTTGGCCCGGACACTCTCCTCCTACGAGCAGTACTTC
v_call: TRBV4-1; clone_size: once; j_call: TRBJ1-2; d_call: .; cdr3_aa: CASSHPARGDYGYTF; cdr3_nt: TGCGCCAGCAGCCACCCGGCACGGGGAGACTATGGCTACACCTTC
v_call: TRBV9; clone_size: .; j_call: TRBJ2-6; d_call: TRBD1; cdr3_aa: CASSVGDRGRVANVLTF; cdr3_nt: TGTGCCAGCAGCGTAGGGGACAGGGGGCGGGTGGCCAACGTCCTGACTTTC
v_call: TRBV10-1; clone_size: .; j_call: TRBJ2-7; d_call: .; cdr3_aa: CANSPPGSKNYEQYF; cdr3_nt: TGCGCGAATTCACCCCCCGGGTCGAAAAACTACGAGCAGTACTTC
v_call: TRBV9; clone_size: .; j_call: TRBJ2-1; d_call: TRBD2; cdr3_aa: CASSVGPTSGVGNEQFF; cdr3_nt: TGTGCCAGCAGCGTAGGCCCGACTAGCGGAGTTGGGAATGAGCAGTTCTTC
v_call: TRBV27; clone_size: once; j_call: TRBJ2-1; d_call: TRBD2; cdr3_aa: CASSTGTSSYNEQFF; cdr3_nt: TGTGCCAGCAGTACCGGGACTAGCTCCTACAATGAGCAGTTCTTC
v_call: TRBV27; clone_size: few; j_call: TRBJ2-7; d_call: .; cdr3_aa: CASSLRGYEQYF; cdr3_nt: TGTGCCAGCAGCCTTCGGGGGTACGAGCAGTACTTC
v_call: TRBV14; clone_size: .; j_call: TRBJ2-3; d_call: .; cdr3_aa: CASSPSLRARTDTQYF; cdr3_nt: TGTGCCAGCAGCCCTTCTCTGCGGGCCCGCACAGATACGCAGTATTTT
v_call: TRBV6-4; clone_size: once; j_call: TRBJ2-7; d_call: .; cdr3_aa: CASSAASDVGEQYF; cdr3_nt: TGTGCCAGCAGTGCTGCGAGCGATGTGGGCGAGCAGTACTTC
v_call: TRBV6-5; clone_size: once; j_call: TRBJ1-4; d_call: TRBD1; cdr3_aa: CASSYGRGREKLFF; cdr3_nt: TGTGCCAGCAGTTACGGCAGGGGGCGTGAAAAACTGTTTTTT
v_call: TRBV6-6; clone_size: few; j_call: TRBJ2-3; d_call: TRBD2; cdr3_aa: CAAGGPSDYTDTQYF; cdr3_nt: TGTGCGGCGGGAGGGCCCTCAGATTACACAGATACGCAGTATTTT
v_call: TRBV7-2; clone_size: few; j_call: TRBJ2-7; d_call: .; cdr3_aa: CASSRDFAGEQYF; cdr3_nt: TGTGCCAGCAGCCGGGACTTCGCCGGAGAGCAGTACTTC
v_call: TRBV6-6; clone_size: .; j_call: TRBJ1-1; d_call: .; cdr3_aa: CASSYLGGTNTEAFF; cdr3_nt: TGTGCCAGCAGTTACCTCGGGGGTACGAACACTGAAGCTTTCTTT
v_call: TRBV28; clone_size: .; j_call: TRBJ2-7; d_call: .; cdr3_aa: CASSLPPDSSYEQYF; cdr3_nt: TGTGCCAGCAGTTTACCCCCGGACAGCTCCTACGAGCAGTACTTC
v_call: TRBV18; clone_size: .; j_call: TRBJ2-7; d_call: TRBD2; cdr3_aa: CASSRTSGVSYEQYF; cdr3_nt: TGTGCCAGCTCCCGGACTAGCGGGGTATCCTACGAGCAGTACTTC
v_call: TRBV5-1; clone_size: .; j_call: TRBJ1-4; d_call: TRBD1; cdr3_aa: CASSYRDSQNEKLFF; cdr3_nt: TGCGCCAGCAGCTACCGGGACAGTCAAAATGAAAAACTGTTTTTT
v_call: TRBV29-1; clone_size: .; j_call: TRBJ1-5; d_call: .; cdr3_aa: CSVSGRGQPQHF; cdr3_nt: TGCAGCGTTTCAGGGAGGGGCCAGCCCCAGCATTTT
v_call: TRBV4-3; clone_size: few; j_call: TRBJ1-1; d_call: .; cdr3_aa: CASSQSRRVSAFF; cdr3_nt: TGCGCCAGCAGCCAGAGTAGGAGGGTCTCGGCTTTCTTT
v_call: TRBV6-4; clone_size: once; j_call: TRBJ2-1; d_call: TRBD2; cdr3_aa: CASSKTHSGEQFF; cdr3_nt: TGTGCCAGCAGTAAAACTCATAGCGGGGAGCAGTTCTTC
v_call: TRBV19; clone_size: .; j_call: TRBJ1-1; d_call: .; cdr3_aa: CASRSGGAGNTEAFF; cdr3_nt: TGTGCCAGTAGGAGCGGGGGGGCGGGGAACACTGAAGCTTTCTTT
v_call: TRBV25-1; clone_size: .; j_call: TRBJ1-2; d_call: .; cdr3_aa: CASSPAGANYGYTF; cdr3_nt: TGTGCCAGCAGTCCTGCGGGGGCTAACTATGGCTACACCTTC
v_call: TRBV7-2; clone_size: .; j_call: TRBJ1-2; d_call: .; cdr3_aa: CASSPAGQNYGYTF; cdr3_nt: TGTGCCAGCAGCCCAGCCGGACAGAACTATGGCTACACCTTC
v_call: TRBV19; clone_size: .; j_call: TRBJ1-2; d_call: TRBD1; cdr3_aa: CASSLPRTGLGGYTF; cdr3_nt: TGTGCCAGTAGTCTACCCAGGACAGGCCTCGGTGGCTACACCTTC
v_call: TRBV7-2; clone_size: few; j_call: TRBJ2-7; d_call: TRBD1; cdr3_aa: CASSKDRGYEQYF; cdr3_nt: TGTGCCAGCAGCAAGGACAGGGGCTACGAGCAGTACTTC
v_call: TRBV7-7; clone_size: .; j_call: TRBJ2-5; d_call: TRBD1; cdr3_aa: CASLPDRGSETQYF; cdr3_nt: TGTGCTAGCTTGCCGGACAGGGGATCGGAGACCCAGTACTTC
v_call: TRBV28; clone_size: .; j_call: TRBJ2-3; d_call: TRBD2; cdr3_aa: CASSAIVTSGRARNTQYF; cdr3_nt: TGTGCCAGCAGTGCCATAGTGACTAGCGGGAGGGCCAGGAATACGCAGTATTTT
v_call: TRBV27; clone_size: .; j_call: TRBJ2-1; d_call: TRBD2; cdr3_aa: CASSFLAGRTGYDEQFF; cdr3_nt: TGTGCCAGCAGTTTTCTAGCGGGCCGAACGGGGTATGATGAGCAGTTCTTC
v_call: TRBV21-1; clone_size: .; j_call: TRBJ2-2; d_call: .; cdr3_aa: CASNLDRTGLDTGELFF; cdr3_nt: TGTGCCAGCAACCTAGACCGGACAGGCCTGGACACCGGGGAGCTGTTTTTT
v_call: TRBV28; clone_size: .; j_call: TRBJ2-5; d_call: TRBD1; cdr3_aa: CASSLSGQGSSETQYF; cdr3_nt: TGTGCCAGCAGTTTATCGGGACAGGGGAGTTCGGAGACCCAGTACTTC
v_call: TRBV5-1; clone_size: .; j_call: TRBJ2-3; d_call: .; cdr3_aa: CASSLGGQFGTDTQYF; cdr3_nt: TGCGCCAGCAGCTTGGGGGGCCAATTTGGGACAGATACGCAGTATTTT
v_call: TRBV4-1; clone_size: .; j_call: TRBJ2-7; d_call: .; cdr3_aa: CASSPTGRIYEQYF; cdr3_nt: TGCGCCAGCAGCCCGACAGGGAGGATCTACGAGCAGTACTTC